These 12 T cell receptor beta chains were sequenced from one sample in a study of human T cells and chemical hapten exposure. Time point reported: patch test 3, about 24 weeks after DPC sensitization. Treatment indicated: therapeutic diphenylcyclopropenone sensitization with weekly scalp DPC. MiXCR, applied by TCRdb to the RACE reads, yields one record per CDR3 protein. The sample has about 190,000 distinct CDR3 sequences; approximately 24% are singletons. Sequenced here: whole blood, sampled in connection with sensitization to the hapten diphenylcyclopropenone (DPC). These receptors were obtained from a woman between 35 and 50 years old with alopecia areata. Some clones in this sample may be carry-over from other donors' samples.

The chain links TRBV24-1 to TRBJ1-6, with 8 bases matching TRBD1. J was trimmed by 7 bases and V by 5 bases; bases with no gene match: 0. The CDR3 runs to 13 residues. CDR1 is KGHDR and CDR2 is SFDVKD in the germline V gene. DNA for the CDR3: TGTGCCACCAGTGGACAGGGGAATTCACCCCTCCACTTT. This codes for CATSGQGNSPLHF.

This chain links TRBV21-1 with TRBJ2-3; the table's D call TRBD1 went unverified against the DNA. TRBV21-1 is a pseudogene. The CDR3 is 16 residues long. CDR3 nucleotide sequence: TGTGCCAGCACTTACACCGACAGGGTGAAAGCAGATACGCAGTATTTT. This codes for CASTYTDRVKADTQYF.

In its sample, this clonotype was seen a few times. The chain carries TRBV20-1 and TRBJ2-5; possibly TRBD2 for D (6 bases). Germline CDR1 is DFQATT and CDR2 is SNEGSKA (reference sequence). The V end was cut by 3 bases, the J end by 1 base, with 12 bases between. CDR3 size: 14 residues. CDR3 residues: CSAREGLGQETQYF. The CDR3, as DNA: TGCAGTGCTAGGGAGGGCCTGGGCCAAGAGACCCAGTACTTC.

V and J are TRBV7-9 and TRBJ1-4, with D unresolved. Trimming pared 4 bases from V and 3 bases from J, leaving 6 bases between. The length of the CDR3 is 13 residues. Germline V lookup: CDR1 SEHNR, CDR2 FQNEAQ (reference sequence). As DNA, the CDR3 is TGTGCCAGCAGCTCCCCCGCTAATGAAAAACTGTTTTTT. Its protein product is CASSSPANEKLFF.

V usage is TRBV6-1 and J usage is TRBJ2-3; D is uncertain. V shed 4 bases and J shed 4 bases, with 12 bases lying between them. Germline V gene data show CDR1 as MNHNS and CDR2 as SASEGT. The CDR3 runs 14 residues. The chain's CDR3 is CASSGTLPPDTQYF. The CDR3 region has the DNA TGTGCCAGCAGTGGGACCCTCCCACCAGATACGCAGTATTTT.

The gene calls are TRBV6-5 and TRBJ2-5; 8 bases are a match to TRBD1. Germline-derived CDR1 and CDR2 are MNHEY and SVGAGI. The CDR3 consists of 13 residues. Germline trimming cut 6 bases from V and 5 bases from J; bases unmatched to any gene: 5. The CDR3 reads CASRGRQGETQYF. CDR3 DNA: TGTGCCAGCAGGGGAAGACAGGGGGAGACCCAGTACTTC.

This rearrangement joins TRBV4-2 to TRBJ2-7; 8 nucleotides match TRBD2. The J segment lost 4 bases and the V segment lost 0 bases, leaving 14 bases of the junction unmatched. The length of the CDR3 is 18 residues. From germline, CDR1 is LGHNA and CDR2 YNFKEQ. CDR3 protein: CASSQDRGLASSLYEQYF. CDR3 sequence (DNA): TGTGCCAGCAGCCAAGATCGTGGACTAGCCTCCAGTTTGTACGAGCAGTACTTC.

The V gene is TRBV20-1, the J gene TRBJ2-5, with a tentative D call TRBD2 (5 bases). The CDR3 runs 12 residues. Germline lookup yields CDR1 DFQATT and CDR2 SNEGSKA (reference sequence). Trimming cost V 3 bases and J 2 bases, with 7 bases left between them. As DNA, the CDR3 is TGCAGTGCTAGGCGGACTCAAGAGACCCAGTACTTC. This translates into CSARRTQETQYF.

This clonotype has just a few counts. This chain joins TRBV7-9 and TRBJ2-7, with 8 bases lining up with TRBD1. V shed 5 bases, J shed 4 bases, and the junction held 10 bases outside the gene matches. CDR3 size: 15 residues. Germline values: CDR1 SEHNR, CDR2 FQNEAQ (reference sequence). In nucleotides, the CDR3 is TGTGCCAGCAGCCCAGGGGGCCCGACTTCTTACGAGCAGTACTTC. The encoded protein is CASSPGGPTSYEQYF. Using reference TRBV7-9 and TRBJ2-7 for the parts outside the CDR3, the full variable domain is DTGVSQNPRHKITKRGQNVTFRCDPISEHNRLYWYRQTLGQGPEFLTYFQNEAQLEKSRLLSDRFSAERPKGSFSTLEIQRTEQGDSAMYLCASSPGGPTSYEQYFGPGTRLTVT.

This clonotype has a handful of counts. The chain uses TRBV7-9 and TRBJ2-3; no firm D call. Germline-derived CDR1 and CDR2 are SEHNR and FQNEAQ (reference sequence). The V gene lost 5 bases and the J gene lost 1 base, with 7 bases spanning the gap. The CDR3 totals 13 residues. The CDR3 region is CASSRSGTDTQYF. CDR3 coding DNA: TGTGCCAGCAGCAGGTCCGGCACAGATACGCAGTATTTT.

This clonotype has just a few counts. The rearrangement links TRBV7-2 to TRBJ2-5; D perhaps matches TRBD2 (5 bases). Trimming cost V 5 bases and J 1 base, with 11 bases left between them. The CDR3 loop spans 14 amino acids. Germline CDR1 reads SGHTA; CDR2 reads FQGNSA. The CDR3 region is CASSQAATQETQYF. The CDR3 bases are TGTGCCAGCAGCCAAGCGGCTACCCAAGAGACCCAGTACTTC.

The chain combines TRBV5-6 with TRBJ2-1; unclear D gene. V lost 3 bases and J 6 bases, leaving 7 bases between the germline ends. The germline CDR1 and CDR2 sequences are SGHDT and YYEEEE. The CDR3 has 12 residues. The CDR3 sequence: CASSWGSNEQFF. CDR3 in DNA: TGTGCCAGCAGCTGGGGTAGCAATGAGCAGTTCTTC.